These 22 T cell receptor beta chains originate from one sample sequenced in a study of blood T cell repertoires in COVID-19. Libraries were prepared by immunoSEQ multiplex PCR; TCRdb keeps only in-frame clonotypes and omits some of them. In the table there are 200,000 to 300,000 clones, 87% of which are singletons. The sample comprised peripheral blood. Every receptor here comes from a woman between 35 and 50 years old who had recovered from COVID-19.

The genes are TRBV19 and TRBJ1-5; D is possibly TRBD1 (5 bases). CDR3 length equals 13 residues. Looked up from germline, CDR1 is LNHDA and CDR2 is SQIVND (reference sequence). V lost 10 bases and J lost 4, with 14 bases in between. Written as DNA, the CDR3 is TGTGCCACCGAGGTCGGGGGGAATCAGCCCCAGCATTTT. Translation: CATEVGGNQPQHF.

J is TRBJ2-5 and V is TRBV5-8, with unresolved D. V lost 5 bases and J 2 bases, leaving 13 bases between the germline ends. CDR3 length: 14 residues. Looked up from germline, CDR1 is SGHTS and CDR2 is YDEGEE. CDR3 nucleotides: TGTGCCAGCAGTGTCAGGTTCCGACAAGAGACCCAGTACTTC. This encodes CASSVRFRQETQYF.

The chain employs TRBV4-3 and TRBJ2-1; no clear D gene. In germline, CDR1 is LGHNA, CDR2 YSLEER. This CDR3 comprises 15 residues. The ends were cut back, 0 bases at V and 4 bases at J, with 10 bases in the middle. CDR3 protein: CASSQETGRYNEQFF. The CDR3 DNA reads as TGCGCCAGCAGCCAAGAAACGGGTAGATACAATGAGCAGTTCTTC.

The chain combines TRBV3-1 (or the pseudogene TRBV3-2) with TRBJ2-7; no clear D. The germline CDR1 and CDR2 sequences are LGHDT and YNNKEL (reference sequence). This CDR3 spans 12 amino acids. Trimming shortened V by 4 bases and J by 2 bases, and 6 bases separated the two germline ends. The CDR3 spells CASSLSPYEQYF. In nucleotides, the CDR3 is TGTGCCAGCAGCCTATCCCCCTACGAGCAGTACTTC.

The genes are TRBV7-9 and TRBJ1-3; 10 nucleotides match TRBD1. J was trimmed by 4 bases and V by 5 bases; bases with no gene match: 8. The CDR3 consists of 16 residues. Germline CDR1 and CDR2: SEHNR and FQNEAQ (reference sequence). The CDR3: CASSPPWGQGGNTIYF. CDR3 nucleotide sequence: TGTGCCAGCAGCCCCCCCTGGGGACAGGGGGGAAACACCATATATTTT.

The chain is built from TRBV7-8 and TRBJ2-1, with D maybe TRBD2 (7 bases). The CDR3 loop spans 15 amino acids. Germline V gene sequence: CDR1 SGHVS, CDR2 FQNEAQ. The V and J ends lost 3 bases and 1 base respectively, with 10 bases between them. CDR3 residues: CASSFRGASYNEQFF. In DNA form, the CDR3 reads TGTGCCAGCAGCTTCCGGGGGGCGTCCTACAATGAGCAGTTCTTC.

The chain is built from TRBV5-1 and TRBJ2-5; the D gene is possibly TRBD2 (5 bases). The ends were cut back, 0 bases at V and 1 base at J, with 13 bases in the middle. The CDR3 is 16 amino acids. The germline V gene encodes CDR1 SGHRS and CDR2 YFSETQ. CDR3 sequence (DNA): TGCGCCAGCAGCTTGGGAGGGAGTCACCTCCAAGAGACCCAGTACTTC. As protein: CASSLGGSHLQETQYF.

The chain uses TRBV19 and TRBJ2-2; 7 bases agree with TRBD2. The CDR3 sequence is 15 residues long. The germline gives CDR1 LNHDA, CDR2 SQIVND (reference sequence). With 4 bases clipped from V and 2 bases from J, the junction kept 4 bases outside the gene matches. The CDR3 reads CASSRSSGNTGELFF. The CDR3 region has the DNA TGTGCCAGTAGTAGGTCTAGCGGAAACACCGGGGAGCTGTTTTTT.

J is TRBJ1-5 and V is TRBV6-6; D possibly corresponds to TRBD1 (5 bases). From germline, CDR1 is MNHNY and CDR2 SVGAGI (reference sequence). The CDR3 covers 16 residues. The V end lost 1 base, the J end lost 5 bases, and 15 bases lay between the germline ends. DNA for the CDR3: TGTGCCAGCAGTTACTTCCCTAGGGGTGTCCATCAGCCCCAGCATTTT. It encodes CASSYFPRGVHQPQHF.

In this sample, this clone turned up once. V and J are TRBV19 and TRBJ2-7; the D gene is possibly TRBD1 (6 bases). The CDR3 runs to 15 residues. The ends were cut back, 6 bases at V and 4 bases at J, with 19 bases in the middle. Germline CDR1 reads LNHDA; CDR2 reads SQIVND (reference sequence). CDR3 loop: CASSMGPGQDYEQYF. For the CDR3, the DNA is TGTGCCAGTAGCATGGGACCGGGACAAGATTACGAGCAGTACTTC.

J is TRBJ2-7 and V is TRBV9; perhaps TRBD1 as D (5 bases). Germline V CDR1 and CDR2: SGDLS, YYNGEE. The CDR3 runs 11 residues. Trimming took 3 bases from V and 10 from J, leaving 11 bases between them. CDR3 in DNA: TGTGCCAGCAGCGCCTCAGGGTCTCAGTACTTC. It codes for CASSASGSQYF.

The CDR3 spells CASLLTANTGELFF. The CDR3 DNA reads TGCGCCAGCCTGTTGACAGCGAACACCGGGGAGCTGTTTTTT. This chain links TRBV5-1 with TRBJ2-2, with D possibly being TRBD1 (5 bases). This CDR3 comprises 14 residues. Trimming took 7 bases from V and 0 from J, leaving 10 bases between them. Germline loops: CDR1 SGHRS, CDR2 YFSETQ.

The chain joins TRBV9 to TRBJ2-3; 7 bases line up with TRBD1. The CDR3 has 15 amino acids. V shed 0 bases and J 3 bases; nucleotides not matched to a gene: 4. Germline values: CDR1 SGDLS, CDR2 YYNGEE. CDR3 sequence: CASSVGDSQTDTQYF. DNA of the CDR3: TGTGCCAGCAGCGTAGGGGACAGCCAAACAGATACGCAGTATTTT.

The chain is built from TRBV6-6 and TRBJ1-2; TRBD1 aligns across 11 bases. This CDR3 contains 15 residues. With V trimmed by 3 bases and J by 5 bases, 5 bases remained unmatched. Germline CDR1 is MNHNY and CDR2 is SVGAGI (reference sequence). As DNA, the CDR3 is TGTGCCAGCAGTTATGCGGACAGGGGGCCTTATGGCTACACCTTC. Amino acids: CASSYADRGPYGYTF.

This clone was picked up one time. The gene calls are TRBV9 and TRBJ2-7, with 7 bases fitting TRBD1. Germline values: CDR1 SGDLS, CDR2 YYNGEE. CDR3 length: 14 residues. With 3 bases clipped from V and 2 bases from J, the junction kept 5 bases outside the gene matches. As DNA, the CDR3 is TGTGCCAGCAGCGGATTAGACAGGGCCTACGAGCAGTACTTC. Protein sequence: CASSGLDRAYEQYF.

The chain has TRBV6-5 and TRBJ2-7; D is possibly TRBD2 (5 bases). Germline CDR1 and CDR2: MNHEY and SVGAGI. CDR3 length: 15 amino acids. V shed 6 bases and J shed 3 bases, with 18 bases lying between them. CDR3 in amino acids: CASRGPGERYYEQYF. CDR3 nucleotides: TGTGCCAGCAGGGGCCCCGGGGAGCGGTACTACGAGCAGTACTTC.

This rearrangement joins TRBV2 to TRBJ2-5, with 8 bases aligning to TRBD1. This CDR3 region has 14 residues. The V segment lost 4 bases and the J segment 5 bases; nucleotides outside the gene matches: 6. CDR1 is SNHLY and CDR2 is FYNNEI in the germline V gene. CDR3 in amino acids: CASSGSGGKETQYF. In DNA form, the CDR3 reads TGTGCCAGCAGTGGGTCAGGGGGCAAGGAGACCCAGTACTTC.

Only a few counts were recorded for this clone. The CDR3 is CASSLEGTNTLGYTF. DNA for the CDR3: TGCGCCAGCAGCTTGGAGGGGACAAATACTTTGGGCTACACCTTC. The V gene is TRBV5-1, the J gene TRBJ1-2, with D possibly matching TRBD1 (6 bases). Trimming removed 0 bases from V and 8 bases from J, with 17 bases in between. Germline V gene sequence: CDR1 SGHRS, CDR2 YFSETQ. The CDR3 spans 15 residues.

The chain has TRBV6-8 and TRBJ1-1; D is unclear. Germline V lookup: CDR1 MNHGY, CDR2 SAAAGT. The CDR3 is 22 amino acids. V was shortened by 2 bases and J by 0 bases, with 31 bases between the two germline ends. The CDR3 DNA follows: TGTGCCAGCAGTTACACTTCCGACCCGTGGTCCAATACAGAAAAGATGAACACTGAAGCTTTCTTT. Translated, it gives CASSYTSDPWSNTEKMNTEAFF.

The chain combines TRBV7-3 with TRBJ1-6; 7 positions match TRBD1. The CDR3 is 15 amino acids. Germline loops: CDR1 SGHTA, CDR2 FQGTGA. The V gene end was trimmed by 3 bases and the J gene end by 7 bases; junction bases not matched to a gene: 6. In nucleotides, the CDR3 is TGTGCCAGCAGCTTGAAACCGGGACAGAATTCACCCCTCCACTTT. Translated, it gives CASSLKPGQNSPLHF.

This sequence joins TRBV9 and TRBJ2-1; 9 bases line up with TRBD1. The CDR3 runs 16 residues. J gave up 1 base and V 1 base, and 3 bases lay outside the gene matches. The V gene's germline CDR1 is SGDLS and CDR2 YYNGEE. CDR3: CASSVTGTGSYNEQFF. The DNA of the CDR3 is TGTGCCAGCAGCGTAACCGGGACAGGGTCCTACAATGAGCAGTTCTTC.

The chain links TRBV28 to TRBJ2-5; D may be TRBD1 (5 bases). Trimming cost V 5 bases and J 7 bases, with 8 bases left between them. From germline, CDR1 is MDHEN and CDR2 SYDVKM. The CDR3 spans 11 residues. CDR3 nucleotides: TGTGCCAGCAGTCCCCAGGGGACCCAGTACTTC. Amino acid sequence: CASSPQGTQYF.